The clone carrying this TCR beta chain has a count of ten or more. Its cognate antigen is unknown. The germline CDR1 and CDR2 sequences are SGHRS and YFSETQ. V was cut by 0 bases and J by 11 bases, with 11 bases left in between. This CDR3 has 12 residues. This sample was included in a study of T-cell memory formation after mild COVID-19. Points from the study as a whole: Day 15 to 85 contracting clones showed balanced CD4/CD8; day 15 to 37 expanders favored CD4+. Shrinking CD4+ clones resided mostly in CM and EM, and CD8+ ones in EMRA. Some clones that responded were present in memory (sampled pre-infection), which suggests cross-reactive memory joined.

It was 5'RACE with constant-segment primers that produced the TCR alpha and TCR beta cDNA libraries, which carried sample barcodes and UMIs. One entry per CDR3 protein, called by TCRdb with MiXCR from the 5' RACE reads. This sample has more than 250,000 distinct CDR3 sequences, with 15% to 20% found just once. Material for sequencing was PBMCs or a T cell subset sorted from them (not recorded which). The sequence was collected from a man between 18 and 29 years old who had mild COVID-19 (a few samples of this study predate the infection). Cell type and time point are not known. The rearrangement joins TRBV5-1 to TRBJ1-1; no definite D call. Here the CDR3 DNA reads TGCGCCAGCAGCTTGGAAATAGGGTACGCTTTCTTT. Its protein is CASSLEIGYAFF. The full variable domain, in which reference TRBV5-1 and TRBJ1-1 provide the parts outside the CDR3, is KAGVTQTPRYLIKTRGQQVTLSCSPISGHRSVSWYQQTPGQGLQFLFEYFSETQRNKGNFPGRFSGRQFSNSRSEMNVSTLELGDSALYLCASSLEIGYAFFGQGTRLTVV.